These T cell receptor beta chains were read from a single sample in a study of T-cell reconstitution after alpha-beta-depleted transplantation in children. MiXCR, run by TCRdb on the PCR reads, gives a single entry per CDR3 protein. The sample holds about 470,000 distinct CDR3 sequences; over 40% are singletons and the top ten take roughly a quarter. This specimen was PBMCs, taken before TCRalphabeta/CD19-depleted stem cell transplant. The origin of the receptors is a girl aged 2 to 10 with aplastic anemia, due to receive a stem cell transplant. The CDR3 runs from the conserved cysteine through the conserved F or W. Fields, in order: J gene, V gene, D gene, clone size, CDR3 DNA, CDR3 protein. D genes are given only for firm matches. For some rows the clone size is stated as once, few or many, or as a class when expanded; others skip it.

>TRBJ2-3|TRBV7-2|.|.
TGTGCCAGCAGCTCCGGGTGGGGAGATACGCAGTATTTT
CASSSGWGDTQYF
>TRBJ2-7|TRBV10-3|.|.
TGTGCCATCATTGATCTAGCGAATTTCGAGCAGTACTTC
CAIIDLANFEQYF
>TRBJ1-5|TRBV5-5|.|many
TGTGCCAGCAGCCTAGAAGCAGGGCGCAATCAGCCCCAGCATTTT
CASSLEAGRNQPQHF
>TRBJ1-2|TRBV20-1|TRBD1|.
TGCAGTGCTAGAAGGCAGGGGGACTATGGCTACACCTTC
CSARRQGDYGYTF
>TRBJ2-1|TRBV5-1|.|.
TGCGCCAGCAGCCAGATGAACAATGAGCAGTTCTTC
CASSQMNNEQFF
>TRBJ2-2|TRBV20-1|.|.
TGCAGTGCTAGAAGGAGTAACACCGGGGAGCTGTTTTTT
CSARRSNTGELFF
>TRBJ2-7|TRBV5-1|.|few
TGCGCCAGCAGCTTGAGAAGCGATAGGTCCTACGAGCAGTACTTC
CASSLRSDRSYEQYF
>TRBJ2-5|TRBV4-2|.|.
TGTGCCAGCAGCCAAGAGCGGGCGACCCAGTACTTC
CASSQERATQYF
>TRBJ2-2|TRBV12-3/TRBV12-4|TRBD2|many
TGTGCCACCTTACTAGCGGGAGTCTCCGGGGAGCTGTTTTTT
CATLLAGVSGELFF
>TRBJ2-1|TRBV7-3|TRBD2|.
TGTGCCAGCAGCGAGGGACTAGCGGGGGAAAATGAGCAGTTCTTC
CASSEGLAGENEQFF
>TRBJ2-3|TRBV2|.|many
TGTGCCAGCAGTACATCATGGACAGCCACAGATACGCAGTATTTT
CASSTSWTATDTQYF
>TRBJ2-4|TRBV15|.|.
TGTGCCACCAGTCAGGTGCAGGGCATAGGTGGGGCCAAAAACATTCAGTACTTC
CATSQVQGIGGAKNIQYF
>TRBJ1-1|TRBV27|.|many
TGTGCCAGCAGTTTAACTCGGGTTTTGAACACTGAAGCTTTCTTT
CASSLTRVLNTEAFF
>TRBJ1-2|TRBV11-2|TRBD1|.
TGTGCCAGCAGCCAAGACAGGGATTTGCGCTACACCTTC
CASSQDRDLRYTF
>TRBJ2-7|TRBV20-1|TRBD2|many
TGCAGTGCTAGGCCCGGGACTAGCGGGATAATGGCACACTCCTACGAGCAGTACTTC
CSARPGTSGIMAHSYEQYF
>TRBJ2-1|TRBV28|.|many
TGTGCCAGCAGTCCTGGTTTAAATGAGCAGTTCTTC
CASSPGLNEQFF
>TRBJ2-4|TRBV15|TRBD2|.
TGTGCCACCAGCAGAGCCCCAGGACTAGCGCGGGGCGACAAAAACATTCAGTACTTC
CATSRAPGLARGDKNIQYF
>TRBJ2-3|TRBV20-1|.|.
TGCAGTGCCCTCGGACGTCTGGCGTCAAGCACAGATACGCAGTATTTT
CSALGRLASSTDTQYF
>TRBJ2-1|TRBV11-2|TRBD2|few
TGTGCCAGCAGCCCCCGGACTAGCGGGAGCAACTCCTACAATGAGCAGTTCTTC
CASSPRTSGSNSYNEQFF
>TRBJ2-7|TRBV5-1|.|.
TGCGCCAGCAGCTTGGCAAATTCGGCTGACGAGCAGTACTTC
CASSLANSADEQYF
>TRBJ2-1|TRBV7-9|TRBD1|many
TGTGCCAGCAGCTTTACCGGGACAGGGGTCGATGAGCAGTTCTTC
CASSFTGTGVDEQFF
>TRBJ1-1|TRBV5-1|.|.
TGCGCCAGCAGGGACACCCGAAACACTGAAGCTTTCTTT
CASRDTRNTEAFF
>TRBJ1-4|TRBV5-1|.|.
TGCGCCAGCAGCCCCTCTACGGCAGGGAGAAGTGAAAAACTGTTTTTT
CASSPSTAGRSEKLFF
>TRBJ2-7|TRBV7-9|.|.
TGTGCCAGCAGCTCGCCCGGGACTCCCGAGCAGTACTTC
CASSSPGTPEQYF
>TRBJ2-7|TRBV12-5|.|many
TGTGCTAGTGGTTTGGGCGGGATGGTGGACGAGCAGTACTTC
CASGLGGMVDEQYF
>TRBJ1-2|TRBV12-3/TRBV12-4|.|.
TGTGCCAGCAGTTTTAATGTAATGGGTTCTAACTATGGCTACACCTTC
CASSFNVMGSNYGYTF